The clone carrying this TCR beta chain was counted only a few times. These data originate in a study of T cells after yellow fever vaccination. A universal primer site and UMIs were added as TCR cDNA was made by 5'RACE template switching. Via MiXCR, TCRdb re-called the 5' RACE reads, giving one row per CDR3 protein. The repertoire holds about 350,000 distinct CDR3 sequences, with about 4% as singletons. Germline CDR1 is KGHSH and CDR2 is LQKENI. V lost 2 bases and J lost 7, with 12 bases in between. The CDR3 length is 13 residues. The TCR was taken from a man younger than 35 who received the YFV17D yellow fever vaccine. The chain employs TRBV18 and TRBJ2-7, with D perhaps assigned TRBD1 or TRBD2 (5 bases each). Material: PBMCs, obtained 5 days after the yellow fever booster vaccination. The CDR3 loop reads CASSPSDTREQYV. CDR3 bases: TGTGCCAGCTCACCATCGGACACTAGGGAGCAGTACGTC.